A selection of T cell receptor beta chains follows, all from one sample in a study of cytotoxic CD8 clonotypes in ibrutinib-treated CLL. The data were produced by immunoSEQ multiplex PCR, yet TCRdb's version contains in-frame clones alone and is incomplete. This sample yields some 140,000 clones, of which more than 85% are seen a single time; 9.5% to 14% belongs to the top ten. The specimen was PBMCs, collected after 12 months of ibrutinib treatment. These receptors came from a human donor with chronic lymphocytic leukemia. CDR3s include the opening cysteine and the closing phenylalanine or tryptophan. D genes are given only for firm matches. For some rows the clone size is stated as once, few or many, or as a class when expanded; others skip it.

size	D	J	V	DNA	CDR3
NA	NA	TRBJ1-1	TRBV2	TGTGCCAGCAGTTTACAGGCGCCCAGTGAAGCTTTCTTT	CASSLQAPSEAFF
NA	TRBD1	TRBJ1-4	TRBV28	TGTGCCAGCAGGTGGGCAGGGGGTGATGAAAAACTGTTTTTT	CASRWAGGDEKLFF
NA	TRBD2	TRBJ2-1	TRBV13	TGTGCCACCCGACGGACTAGCGGGACCAATGAGCAGTTCTTC	CATRRTSGTNEQFF
NA	NA	TRBJ2-5	TRBV30	TGTGCCTGGGGATACACGGAGGAGACCCAGTACTTC	CAWGYTEETQYF
NA	NA	TRBJ1-4	TRBV9	TGTGCCAGCAGCGTAGACAGGGCGGAAAAACTGTTTTTT	CASSVDRAEKLFF
NA	TRBD1	TRBJ2-1	TRBV28	TGTGCCAGCAGTATCGGACAGGGTAAGCAGTTCTTC	CASSIGQGKQFF
few	TRBD2	TRBJ2-7	TRBV28	TGTGCCAGCAGACGGGCGGGGGGCGACGAGCAGTACTTC	CASRRAGGDEQYF
NA	TRBD1	TRBJ2-3	TRBV5-1	TGCGCCAGCAGGTCTACAGGGGACACAGATACGCAGTATTTT	CASRSTGDTDTQYF
NA	NA	TRBJ2-7	TRBV4-3	TGCGCCAGCAGCCTAGACTGGGGGACCACCTACGAGCAGTACTTC	CASSLDWGTTYEQYF
once	NA	TRBJ1-1	TRBV18	TGTGCCAGCTCAACGGGGACGGGGAGTGACACTGAAGCTTTCTTT	CASSTGTGSDTEAFF
NA	TRBD1	TRBJ1-3	TRBV6-5	TGTGCCAGCAGAAGCGACAGGGGTCCTGGAAACACCATATATTTT	CASRSDRGPGNTIYF
NA	NA	TRBJ1-1	TRBV2	TGTGCCAGCTTCGGCGGGGTTTGGTCCCATGAAGCTTTCTTT	CASFGGVWSHEAFF
NA	TRBD2	TRBJ2-5	TRBV4-2	TGTGCCAGCAGCCAAGGACTAGCGGGAGGAGAGCAGTACTTC	CASSQGLAGGEQYF
NA	NA	TRBJ2-1	TRBV6-4	TGTGCCAGCCCCGACAATGAGCAGTTCTTC	CASPDNEQFF
NA	NA	TRBJ1-4	TRBV6-5	TGTGCCAGCAGTTACTCAAGGGAGACTAATGAAAAACTGTTTTTT	CASSYSRETNEKLFF
NA	NA	TRBJ2-7	TRBV4-2	TGTGCCAGCAGCCAAGTCCTAGCGTCGCCCTACGAGCAGTACTTC	CASSQVLASPYEQYF
NA	NA	TRBJ2-7	TRBV13	TGTGCCAGCAGCTTAGGGTGGAGGACCTACGAGCAGTACTTC	CASSLGWRTYEQYF
NA	NA	TRBJ1-5	TRBV4-2	TGTGCCAGCAGCCAAGTAGAAGGGTCCAGCAATCAGCCCCAGCATTTT	CASSQVEGSSNQPQHF
NA	NA	TRBJ2-3	TRBV28	TGTGCCAGTCAGCTAGCGTTTCAGGCAGATACGCAGTATTTT	CASQLAFQADTQYF
NA	NA	TRBJ2-1	TRBV5-4	TGTGCCAGCAGCTTTTCCCCGGACCCGGAGCAGTTCTTC	CASSFSPDPEQFF
NA	NA	TRBJ1-2	TRBV7-9	TGTGCCTCCGTCAAGGGAGGCGATGGCTACACCTTC	CASVKGGDGYTF
NA	NA	TRBJ2-2	TRBV5-1	TGCGCCAGCAGCTTGGCACAGGGAGCCGGGGAGCTGTTTTTT	CASSLAQGAGELFF
NA	NA	TRBJ1-5	TRBV6-6	TGTGCCAGCAGTGTTGCAGGGGGCAATCAGCCCCAGCATTTT	CASSVAGGNQPQHF
NA	NA	TRBJ2-7	TRBV19	TGTGCCAGTAGTCTCCGGGACGGTGCCTACGAGCAGTACTTC	CASSLRDGAYEQYF
NA	NA	TRBJ2-7	TRBV11-3	TGTGCCAGCAGCTTAGATACAGCAGCGGGTAGCTACGAGCAGTACTTC	CASSLDTAAGSYEQYF
NA	TRBD2	TRBJ2-3	TRBV5-1	TGCGCCAGCAGCCTCGGGGGGAAGGTATCAGATACGCAGTATTTT	CASSLGGKVSDTQYF
once	NA	TRBJ1-5	TRBV27	TGTGCCAGCAGTTTAATGCCCCTGGGTCAGCCCCAGCATTTT	CASSLMPLGQPQHF
NA	NA	TRBJ1-1	TRBV6-5	TGTGCCAGCACCCTAAGGGCCAGGGCCCCTGAAGCTTTCTTT	CASTLRARAPEAFF
NA	NA	TRBJ1-2	TRBV28	TGTGCCAGCAGTTTAACGGACTATGGCTACACCTTC	CASSLTDYGYTF
NA	NA	TRBJ2-3	TRBV27	TGTGCCAGCAGTGTTTATTCAGGGGGCACAGATACGCAGTATTTT	CASSVYSGGTDTQYF
NA	TRBD1	TRBJ1-1	TRBV9	TGTGCCAGCAGCCCTCCGACAGGGATGAACACTGAAGCTTTCTTT	CASSPPTGMNTEAFF
NA	NA	TRBJ1-1	TRBV6-1	TGTGCCAGCAGTCGGACAGAGAACACTGAAGCTTTCTTT	CASSRTENTEAFF
NA	TRBD2	TRBJ2-5	TRBV27	TGTGCCAGCAGCGCCGGGGGGGAGACCCAGTACTTC	CASSAGGETQYF
NA	NA	TRBJ1-1	TRBV27	TGTGCCAGCAGCACTAACTGGGGAATGAACACTGAAGCTTTCTTT	CASSTNWGMNTEAFF
NA	NA	TRBJ2-3	TRBV11-2	TGTGCCAGCAGCTTAGTTAGGGCGGGACGACGCCGGGCAGATACGCAGTATTTT	CASSLVRAGRRRADTQYF
once	NA	TRBJ2-1	TRBV20-1	TGCAGTGCTACAAAAAACAATGAGCAGTTCTTC	CSATKNNEQFF
NA	NA	TRBJ1-1	TRBV9	TGTGCCAGCAGCGTAGAAGGAGGGCTCCCGAACACTGAAGCTTTCTTT	CASSVEGGLPNTEAFF
NA	NA	TRBJ2-7	TRBV28	TGTGCCAGCATCCTCACGGGTCTGAACGAGGGATCGTACGAGCAGTACTTC	CASILTGLNEGSYEQYF
NA	TRBD2	TRBJ2-1	TRBV28	TGTGCCAGCAGTTTATGGGGCGGTCGTGGGACTAGCGGGAGAGGGTGGGGTGAGCAGTTCTTC	CASSLWGGRGTSGRGWGEQFF
NA	NA	TRBJ2-5	TRBV10-3	TGTGCCATCAGTCAGGCCTCCGGAGAGACCCAGTACTTC	CAISQASGETQYF
NA	TRBD1	TRBJ1-4	TRBV27	TGTGCCAGCAGTTCACAGGGGTGGCGAGAAAAACTGTTTTTT	CASSSQGWREKLFF
NA	NA	TRBJ1-1	TRBV11-2	TGTGCCAGCAGCCCGGCCCCCGGCGCCGGGTGGAACACTGAAGCTTTCTTT	CASSPAPGAGWNTEAFF
few	NA	TRBJ1-5	TRBV30	TGTGCCTGGAGTCTGGGCAGGGGCAAAGATGGCAATCAGCCCCAGCATTTT	CAWSLGRGKDGNQPQHF
NA	TRBD1	TRBJ1-1	TRBV7-3	TGTGCCAGCAGCCTTGAACCGGGACAGGGGCCAGTAGGAGCTTTCTTT	CASSLEPGQGPVGAFF
NA	NA	TRBJ2-2	TRBV4-2	TGTGCCAGCAGCCAAGAACCTTTGGGCGGACCGAACACCGGGGAGCTGTTTTTT	CASSQEPLGGPNTGELFF
NA	NA	TRBJ2-2	TRBV7-7	TGTGCTAGCAGCTTAGCGGCTAGCCCCGGGGAGCTGTTTTTT	CASSLAASPGELFF
NA	NA	TRBJ2-7	TRBV5-1	TGCGCCAGCAGCTCGGGTGCTTGGGGAACCTACGAGCAGTACTTC	CASSSGAWGTYEQYF
NA	TRBD1	TRBJ1-5	TRBV18	TGTGCCAGCTCACCCGGACAGGGATATAGCAATCAGCCCCAGCATTTT	CASSPGQGYSNQPQHF
NA	TRBD2	TRBJ2-1	TRBV2	TGTGCCAGCCTGAGAGAGCGGGAGGAAACCTACAATGAGCAGTTCTTC	CASLREREETYNEQFF
NA	TRBD1	TRBJ2-7	TRBV7-2	TGTGCCAGCAGCCCGAACAGGGGCGAGCAGTACTTC	CASSPNRGEQYF
NA	TRBD2	TRBJ2-5	TRBV4-3	TGCGCCAGCAGCCAAGTGACTAGCGGGAGTTGGGGGACCCAGTACTTC	CASSQVTSGSWGTQYF
NA	NA	TRBJ1-5	TRBV6-1	TGTGCCAGCAGACTATCCGGGGGCGGTCAGCCCCAGCATTTT	CASRLSGGGQPQHF
NA	NA	TRBJ2-7	TRBV7-9	TGTGCCAGCAGTTCACTGGGCGAGCAGTACTTC	CASSSLGEQYF
NA	TRBD2	TRBJ2-7	TRBV7-9	TGTGCCAGCAGCCGGGAGGGACTAGCGGGGCGAGACTCCTACGAGCAGTACTTC	CASSREGLAGRDSYEQYF
NA	TRBD2	TRBJ2-1	TRBV7-9	TGTGCCAGCAGTCCTACTAGCGGGAGTCGGAATGAGCAGTTCTTC	CASSPTSGSRNEQFF
once	NA	TRBJ1-4	TRBV4-2	TGTGCCAGCAGCCAAGAACCGACGGGGGATGAAAAACTGTTTTTT	CASSQEPTGDEKLFF
NA	NA	TRBJ1-5	TRBV19	TGTGCCAGTAGTACTACTTTTCGAGACTCACGGAGCAATCAGCCCCAGCATTTT	CASSTTFRDSRSNQPQHF